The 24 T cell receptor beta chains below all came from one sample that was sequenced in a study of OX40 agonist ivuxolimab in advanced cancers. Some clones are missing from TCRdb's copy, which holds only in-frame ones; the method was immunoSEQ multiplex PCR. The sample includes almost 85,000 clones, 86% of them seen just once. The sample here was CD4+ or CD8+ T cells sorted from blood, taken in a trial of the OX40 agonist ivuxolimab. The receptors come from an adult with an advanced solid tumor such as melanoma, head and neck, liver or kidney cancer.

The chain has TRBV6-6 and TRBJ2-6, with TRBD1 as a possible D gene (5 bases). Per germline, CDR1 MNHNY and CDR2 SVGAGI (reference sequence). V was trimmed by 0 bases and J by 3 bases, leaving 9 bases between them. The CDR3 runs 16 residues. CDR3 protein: CASSYSQGGGANVLTF. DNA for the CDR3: TGTGCCAGCAGTTACTCGCAGGGTGGTGGGGCCAACGTCCTGACTTTC.

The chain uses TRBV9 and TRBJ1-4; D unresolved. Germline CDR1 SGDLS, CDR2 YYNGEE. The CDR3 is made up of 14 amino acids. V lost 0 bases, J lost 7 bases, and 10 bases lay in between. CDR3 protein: CASSVAGGSEKLFF. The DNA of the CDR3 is TGTGCCAGCAGCGTAGCTGGAGGGAGTGAAAAACTGTTTTTT.

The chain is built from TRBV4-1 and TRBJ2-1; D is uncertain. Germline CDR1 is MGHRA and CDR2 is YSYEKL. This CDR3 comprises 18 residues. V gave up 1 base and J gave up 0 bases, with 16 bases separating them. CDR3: CASSQGRKLKNSYNEQFF. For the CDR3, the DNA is TGCGCCAGCAGCCAAGGGCGTAAATTAAAAAACTCCTACAATGAGCAGTTCTTC.

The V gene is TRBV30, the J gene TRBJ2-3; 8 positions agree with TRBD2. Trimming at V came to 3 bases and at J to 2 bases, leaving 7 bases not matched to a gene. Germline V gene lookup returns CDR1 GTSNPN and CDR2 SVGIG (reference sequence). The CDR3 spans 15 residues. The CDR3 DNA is TGTGCCTGGAGGCAAGGACTAGCTTACACAGATACGCAGTATTTT. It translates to CAWRQGLAYTDTQYF.

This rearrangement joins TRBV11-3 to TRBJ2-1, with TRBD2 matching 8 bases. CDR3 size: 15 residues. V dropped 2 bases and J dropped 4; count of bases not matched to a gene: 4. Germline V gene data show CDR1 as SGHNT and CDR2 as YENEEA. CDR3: CASSLITSGYNEQFF. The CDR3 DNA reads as TGTGCCAGCAGCTTAATTACTAGCGGTTACAATGAGCAGTTCTTC. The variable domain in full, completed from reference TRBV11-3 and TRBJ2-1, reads EAGVVQSPRYKIIEKKQPVAFWCNPISGHNTLYWYLQNLGQGPELLIRYENEEAVDDSQLPKDRFSAERLKGVDSTLKIQPAELGDSAVYLCASSLITSGYNEQFFGPGTRLTVL.

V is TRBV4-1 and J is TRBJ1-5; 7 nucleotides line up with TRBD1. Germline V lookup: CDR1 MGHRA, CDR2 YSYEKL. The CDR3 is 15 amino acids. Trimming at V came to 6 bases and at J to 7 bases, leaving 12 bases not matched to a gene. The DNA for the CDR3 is TGCGCCAGCAGTCAATCCCCACAGGGGCAGCAGCCCCAGCATTTT. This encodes CASSQSPQGQQPQHF.

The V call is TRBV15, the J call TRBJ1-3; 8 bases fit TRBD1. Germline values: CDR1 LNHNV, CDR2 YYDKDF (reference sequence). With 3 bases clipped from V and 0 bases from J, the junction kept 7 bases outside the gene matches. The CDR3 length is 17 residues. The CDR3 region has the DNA TGTGCCACCAGCAGGAAATCGACAGGGGACTCTGGAAACACCATATATTTT. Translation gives CATSRKSTGDSGNTIYF.

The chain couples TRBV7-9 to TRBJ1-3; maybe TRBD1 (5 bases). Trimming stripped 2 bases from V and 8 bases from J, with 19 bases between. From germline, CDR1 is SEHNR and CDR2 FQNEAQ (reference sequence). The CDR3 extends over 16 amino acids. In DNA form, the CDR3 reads TGTGCCAGCAGCTTAAGTTGGGACCTCTCAGAGGACACCATATATTTT. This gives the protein CASSLSWDLSEDTIYF. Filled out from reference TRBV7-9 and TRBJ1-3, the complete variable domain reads DTGVSQNPRHKITKRGQNVTFRCDPISEHNRLYWYRQTLGQGPEFLTYFQNEAQLEKSRLLSDRFSAERPKGSFSTLEIQRTEQGDSAMYLCASSLSWDLSEDTIYFGEGSWLTVV.

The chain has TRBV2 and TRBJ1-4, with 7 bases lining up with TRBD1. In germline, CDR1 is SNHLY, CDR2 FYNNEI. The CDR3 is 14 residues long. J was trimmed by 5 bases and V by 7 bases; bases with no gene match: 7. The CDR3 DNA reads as TGTGCCAGCATATTGGGACAGCGAAATGAAAAACTGTTTTTT. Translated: CASILGQRNEKLFF.

CDR3 residues: CASKGDIKPQHF. CDR3 nucleotides: TGTGCCAGCAAGGGGGACATTAAGCCCCAGCATTTT. The chain links TRBV2 to TRBJ1-5, with D perhaps TRBD1 (6 bases). CDR3 length: 12 amino acids. CDR1 and CDR2 from the germline V gene are SNHLY and FYNNEI. Between the trimmed V and J ends, which lost 7 bases and 8 bases, there was a span of 12 bases.

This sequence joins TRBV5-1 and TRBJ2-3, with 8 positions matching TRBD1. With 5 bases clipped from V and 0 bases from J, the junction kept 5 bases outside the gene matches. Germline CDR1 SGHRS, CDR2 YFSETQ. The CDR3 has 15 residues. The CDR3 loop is CASRWTGISTDTQYF. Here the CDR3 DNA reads TGCGCCAGCAGATGGACAGGGATCAGCACAGATACGCAGTATTTT. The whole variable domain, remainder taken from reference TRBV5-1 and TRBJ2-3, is KAGVTQTPRYLIKTRGQQVTLSCSPISGHRSVSWYQQTPGQGLQFLFEYFSETQRNKGNFPGRFSGRQFSNSRSEMNVSTLELGDSALYLCASRWTGISTDTQYFGPGTRLTVL.

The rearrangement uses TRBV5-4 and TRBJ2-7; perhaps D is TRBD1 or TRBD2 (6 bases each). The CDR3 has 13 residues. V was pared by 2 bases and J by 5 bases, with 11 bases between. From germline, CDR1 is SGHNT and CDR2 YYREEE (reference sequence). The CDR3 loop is CASSFTGAHEQYF. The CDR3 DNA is TGTGCCAGCAGCTTTACGGGGGCCCACGAGCAGTACTTC.

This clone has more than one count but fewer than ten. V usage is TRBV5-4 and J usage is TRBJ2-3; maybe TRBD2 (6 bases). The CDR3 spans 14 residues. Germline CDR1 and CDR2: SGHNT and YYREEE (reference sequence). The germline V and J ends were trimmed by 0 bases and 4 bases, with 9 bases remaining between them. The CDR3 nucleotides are TGTGCCAGCAGCTTGGAAGTAGCGGCAGATACGCAGTATTTT. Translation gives CASSLEVAADTQYF.

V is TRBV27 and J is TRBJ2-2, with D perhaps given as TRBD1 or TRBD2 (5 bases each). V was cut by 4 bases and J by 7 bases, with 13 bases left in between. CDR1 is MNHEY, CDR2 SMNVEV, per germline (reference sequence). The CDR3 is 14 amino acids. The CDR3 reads CASSSGPGRGELFF. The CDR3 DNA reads TGTGCCAGCAGTTCGGGACCAGGTCGCGGGGAGCTGTTTTTT.

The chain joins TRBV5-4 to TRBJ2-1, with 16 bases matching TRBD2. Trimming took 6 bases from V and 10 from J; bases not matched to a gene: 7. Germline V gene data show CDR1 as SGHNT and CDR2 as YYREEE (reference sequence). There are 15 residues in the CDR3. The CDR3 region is CASNPGTSGRDEQFF. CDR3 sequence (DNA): TGTGCCAGCAACCCCGGGACTAGCGGGAGGGACGAGCAGTTCTTC.

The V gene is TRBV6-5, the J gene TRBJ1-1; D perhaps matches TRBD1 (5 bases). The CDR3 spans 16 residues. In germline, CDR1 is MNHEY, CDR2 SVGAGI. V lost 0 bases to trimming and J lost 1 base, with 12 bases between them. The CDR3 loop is CASSYSYGGGNTEAFF. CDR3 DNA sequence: TGTGCCAGCAGTTACTCGTATGGGGGGGGGAACACTGAAGCTTTCTTT.

CDR3 nucleotide sequence: TGTGCCAGCACTAGGGTTGAAGCTTTCTTT. This sequence encodes CASTRVEAFF. The V call is TRBV2, the J call TRBJ1-1, with unresolved D. Germline loops: CDR1 SNHLY, CDR2 FYNNEI. This CDR3 has 10 amino acids. V was trimmed by 7 bases and J by 7 bases, leaving 7 bases between them.

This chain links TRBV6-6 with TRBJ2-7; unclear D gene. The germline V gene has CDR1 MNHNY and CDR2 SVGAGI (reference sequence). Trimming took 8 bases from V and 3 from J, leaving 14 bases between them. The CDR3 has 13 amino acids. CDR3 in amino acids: CASRLGLYYEQYF. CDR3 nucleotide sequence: TGTGCCAGCCGCTTAGGGCTTTACTACGAGCAGTACTTC.

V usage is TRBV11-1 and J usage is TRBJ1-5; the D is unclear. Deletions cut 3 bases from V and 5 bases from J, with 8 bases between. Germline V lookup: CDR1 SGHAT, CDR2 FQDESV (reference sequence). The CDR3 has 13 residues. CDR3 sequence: CASSLEWDQPQHF. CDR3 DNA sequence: TGTGCCAGCAGCTTGGAATGGGATCAGCCCCAGCATTTT.

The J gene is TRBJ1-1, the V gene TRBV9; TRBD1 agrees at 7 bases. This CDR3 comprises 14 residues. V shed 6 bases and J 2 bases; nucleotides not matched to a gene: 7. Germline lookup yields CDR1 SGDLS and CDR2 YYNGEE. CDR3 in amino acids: CASKKQGLNTEAFF. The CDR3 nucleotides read TGTGCCAGCAAGAAACAGGGGTTAAACACTGAAGCTTTCTTT.

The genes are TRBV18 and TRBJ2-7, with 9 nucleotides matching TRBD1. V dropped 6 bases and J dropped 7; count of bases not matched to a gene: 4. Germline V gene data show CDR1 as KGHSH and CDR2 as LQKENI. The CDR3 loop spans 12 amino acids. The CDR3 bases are TGTGCCAGCTCGACGGGACAGGGTGAGCAGTACTTC. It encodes CASSTGQGEQYF.

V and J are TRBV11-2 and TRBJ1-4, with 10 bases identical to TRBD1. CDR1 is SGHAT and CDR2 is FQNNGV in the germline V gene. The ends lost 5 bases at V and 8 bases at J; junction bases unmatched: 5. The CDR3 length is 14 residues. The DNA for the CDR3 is TGTGCCAGCAGCGCAGGACAGGGGGACGAAAAACTGTTTTTT. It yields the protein CASSAGQGDEKLFF. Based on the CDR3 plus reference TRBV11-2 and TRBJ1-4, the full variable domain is EAGVAQSPRYKIIEKRQSVAFWCNPISGHATLYWYQQILGQGPKLLIQFQNNGVVDDSQLPKDRFSAERLKGVDSTLKIQPAKLEDSAVYLCASSAGQGDEKLFFGSGTQLSVL.

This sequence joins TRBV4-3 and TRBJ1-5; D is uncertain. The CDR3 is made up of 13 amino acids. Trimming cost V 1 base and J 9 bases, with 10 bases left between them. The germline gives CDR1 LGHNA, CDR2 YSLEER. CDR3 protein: CASSQGDQRPQHF. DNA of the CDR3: TGCGCCAGCAGCCAAGGGGATCAACGGCCCCAGCATTTT.

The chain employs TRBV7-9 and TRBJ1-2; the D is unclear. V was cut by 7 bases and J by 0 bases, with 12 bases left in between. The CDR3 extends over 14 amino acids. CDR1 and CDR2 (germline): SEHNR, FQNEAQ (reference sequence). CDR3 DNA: TGTGCCAGCACTCCGAGGTTAGCTAACTATGGCTACACCTTC. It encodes CASTPRLANYGYTF.